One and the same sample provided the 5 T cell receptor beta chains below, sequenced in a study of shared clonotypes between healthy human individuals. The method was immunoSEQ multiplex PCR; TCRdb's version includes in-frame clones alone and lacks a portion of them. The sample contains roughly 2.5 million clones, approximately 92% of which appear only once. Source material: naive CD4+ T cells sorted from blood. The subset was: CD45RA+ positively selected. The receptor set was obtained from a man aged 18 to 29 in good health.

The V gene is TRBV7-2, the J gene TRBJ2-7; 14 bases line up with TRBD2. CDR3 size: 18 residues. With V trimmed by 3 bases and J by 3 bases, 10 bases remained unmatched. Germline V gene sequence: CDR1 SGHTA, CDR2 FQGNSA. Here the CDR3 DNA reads TGTGCCAGCAGCTTTGCAGGGACTAGCGGGAGAAGGGGCTACGAGCAGTACTTC. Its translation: CASSFAGTSGRRGYEQYF.

DNA for the CDR3: TGTGCCAGCTCACCGGGACAGAGACCCTACGAGCAGTACTTC. Its translation is CASSPGQRPYEQYF. The chain links TRBV18 to TRBJ2-7; 7 bases line up with TRBD1. The CDR3 spans 14 residues. With 3 bases clipped from V and 2 bases from J, the junction kept 4 bases outside the gene matches. Germline lookup yields CDR1 KGHSH and CDR2 LQKENI.

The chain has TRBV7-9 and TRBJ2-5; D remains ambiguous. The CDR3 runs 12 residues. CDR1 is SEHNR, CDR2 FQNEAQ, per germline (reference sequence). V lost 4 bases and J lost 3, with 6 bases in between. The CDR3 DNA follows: TGTGCCAGCAGCTCCCCTAAAGAGACCCAGTACTTC. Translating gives CASSSPKETQYF.

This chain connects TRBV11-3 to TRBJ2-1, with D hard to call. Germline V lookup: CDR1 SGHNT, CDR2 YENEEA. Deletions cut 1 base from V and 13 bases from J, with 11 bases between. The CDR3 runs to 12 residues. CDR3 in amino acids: CASSLGTQGQFF. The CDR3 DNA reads TGTGCCAGCAGCTTAGGGACCCAAGGCCAGTTCTTC.

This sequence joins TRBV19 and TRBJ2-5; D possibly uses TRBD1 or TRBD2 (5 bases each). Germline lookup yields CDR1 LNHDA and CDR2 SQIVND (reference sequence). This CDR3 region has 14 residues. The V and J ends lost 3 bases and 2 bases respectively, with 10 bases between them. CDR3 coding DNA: TGTGCCAGTAGTATGGGGGTCGGTCAAGAGACCCAGTACTTC. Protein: CASSMGVGQETQYF.